This T cell receptor (beta chain) emerged from a study of T cells in localized non-small cell lung cancer. Findings of the study overall: Maximal T cell clonality occurred in uninvolved adjacent lung, with tumor ranking below it. Heterogeneity remains possible because sequencing was limited to only one tumor region. Adjacent lung exhibited a median of 57 among the 100 most abundant tumor clones. Longer overall survival accompanied higher blood T cell density.

The data were produced by immunoSEQ multiplex PCR, yet TCRdb's version contains in-frame clones alone and is incomplete. This table holds roughly 58,000 clones, approximately 80% found once. Trimming cost V 0 bases and J 1 base, with 12 bases left between them. The CDR3 extends over 16 amino acids. In germline, CDR1 is MGHRA, CDR2 YSYEKL. This clone turned up a few times. Its specificity is not known. Sample: PBMCs, taken before any cancer treatment. The clonotype was recovered from a man between 40 and 75 years old with stage II lung adenocarcinoma. V gene TRBV4-1 combines with J gene TRBJ1-1; D might be TRBD1 (5 bases). This CDR3 is CASSQDWRGGNTEAFF. CDR3 bases: TGCGCCAGCAGCCAAGATTGGCGCGGGGGGAACACTGAAGCTTTCTTT.